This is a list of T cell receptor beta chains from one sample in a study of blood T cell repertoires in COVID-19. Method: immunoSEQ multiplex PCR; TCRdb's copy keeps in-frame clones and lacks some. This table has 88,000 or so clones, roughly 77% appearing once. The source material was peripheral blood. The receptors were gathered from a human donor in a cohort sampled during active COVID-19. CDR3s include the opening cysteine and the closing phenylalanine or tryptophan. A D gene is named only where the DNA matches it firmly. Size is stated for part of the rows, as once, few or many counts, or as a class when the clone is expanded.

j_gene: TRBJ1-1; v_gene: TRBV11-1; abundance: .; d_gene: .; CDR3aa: CASSSDTVSRAFF; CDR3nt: TGTGCCAGCAGCTCGGACACCGTATCACGAGCTTTCTTT
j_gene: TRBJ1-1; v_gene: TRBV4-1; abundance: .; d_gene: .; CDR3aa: CASSQEPGRYTEAFF; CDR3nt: TGCGCCAGCAGCCAAGAGCCAGGGAGGTACACTGAAGCTTTCTTT
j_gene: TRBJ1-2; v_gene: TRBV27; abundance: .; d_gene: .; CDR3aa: CASSLGAEYGYTF; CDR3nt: TGTGCCAGCAGTTTAGGGGCGGAATATGGCTACACCTTC
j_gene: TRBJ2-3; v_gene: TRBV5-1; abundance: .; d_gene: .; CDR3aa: CASSTDGTDTQYF; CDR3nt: TGCGCCAGCAGCACAGATGGCACAGATACGCAGTATTTT
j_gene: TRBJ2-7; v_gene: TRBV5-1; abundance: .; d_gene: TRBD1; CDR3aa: CASSWTGGSSYEQYF; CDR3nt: TGCGCCAGCAGCTGGACAGGGGGATCGTCCTACGAGCAGTACTTC
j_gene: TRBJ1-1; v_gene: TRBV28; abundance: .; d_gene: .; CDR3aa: CASSFRSGGGVWTRNTEAFF; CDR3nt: TGTGCCAGCAGTTTTAGAAGTGGGGGGGGTGTGTGGACGCGGAACACTGAAGCTTTCTTT
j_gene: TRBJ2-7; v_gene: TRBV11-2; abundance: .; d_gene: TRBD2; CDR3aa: CASSPGQVSSGSGEQYF; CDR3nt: TGTGCCAGCAGCCCGGGACAGGTGTCTAGCGGGAGTGGGGAGCAGTACTTC
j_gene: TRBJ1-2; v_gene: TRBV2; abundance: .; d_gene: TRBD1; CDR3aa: CARGGGTGTDGYTF; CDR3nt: TGTGCCAGAGGGGGGGGGACAGGGACCGATGGCTACACCTTC
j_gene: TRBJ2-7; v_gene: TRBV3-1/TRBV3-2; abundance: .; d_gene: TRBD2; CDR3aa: CASSLSGRVYEQYF; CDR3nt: TGTGCCAGCAGCCTTAGCGGGAGGGTCTACGAGCAGTACTTC
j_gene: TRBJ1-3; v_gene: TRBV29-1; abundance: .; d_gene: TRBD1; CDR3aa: CSVNQGAGNTIYF; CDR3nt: TGCAGCGTTAACCAGGGGGCTGGAAACACCATATATTTT
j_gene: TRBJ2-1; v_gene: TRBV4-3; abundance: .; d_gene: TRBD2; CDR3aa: CASSQAYAGGDNEQFF; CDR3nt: TGCGCCAGCAGCCAAGCGTATGCGGGAGGGGACAATGAGCAGTTCTTC
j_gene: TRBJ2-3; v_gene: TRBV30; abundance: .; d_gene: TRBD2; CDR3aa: CAWSVFAGDDDTQYF; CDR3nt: TGTGCCTGGAGTGTCTTTGCGGGAGATGATGATACGCAGTATTTT
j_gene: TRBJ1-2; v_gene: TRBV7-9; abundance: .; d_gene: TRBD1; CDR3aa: CASSPQTGGDYGYTF; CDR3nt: TGTGCCAGCAGCCCCCAGACAGGGGGTGACTATGGCTACACCTTC
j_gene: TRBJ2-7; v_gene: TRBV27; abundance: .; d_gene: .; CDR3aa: CASSFSANLSYEQYF; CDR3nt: TGTGCCAGCAGTTTTAGTGCGAATCTCTCCTACGAGCAGTACTTC
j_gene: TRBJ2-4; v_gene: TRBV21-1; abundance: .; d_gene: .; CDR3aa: CASPRGSGRRAIQYF; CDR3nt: TGTGCCAGCCCTCGGGGTAGCGGGAGACGGGCCATTCAGTACTTC
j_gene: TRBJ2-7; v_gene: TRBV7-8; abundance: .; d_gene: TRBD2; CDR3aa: CASSERWESGGTAYEQYF; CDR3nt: TGTGCCAGCAGCGAAAGGTGGGAGAGCGGGGGGACCGCCTACGAGCAGTACTTC
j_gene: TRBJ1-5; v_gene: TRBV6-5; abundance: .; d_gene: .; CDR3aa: CASSYSRLRQPQHF; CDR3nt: TGTGCCAGCAGTTACTCGAGACTACGTCAGCCCCAGCATTTT
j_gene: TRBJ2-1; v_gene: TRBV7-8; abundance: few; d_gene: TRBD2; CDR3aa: CASSALAASYNEQFF; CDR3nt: TGTGCCAGCAGCGCACTAGCGGCTTCCTACAATGAGCAGTTCTTC
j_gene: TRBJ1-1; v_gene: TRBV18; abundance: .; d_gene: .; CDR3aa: CASSPLQTENTEAFF; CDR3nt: TGTGCCAGCTCACCACTTCAGACAGAAAACACTGAAGCTTTCTTT
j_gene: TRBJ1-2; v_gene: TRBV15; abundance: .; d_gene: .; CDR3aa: CATSRDATDYGYTF; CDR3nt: TGTGCCACCAGCAGAGATGCGACAGACTATGGCTACACCTTC
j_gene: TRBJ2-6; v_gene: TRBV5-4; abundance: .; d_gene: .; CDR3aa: CASSSGAGANVLTF; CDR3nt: TGTGCCAGCAGCTCAGGGGCTGGGGCCAACGTCCTGACTTTC
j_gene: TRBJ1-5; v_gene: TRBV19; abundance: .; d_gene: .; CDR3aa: CASSMTEFYSNQPQHF; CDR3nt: TGTGCCAGTAGTATGACAGAGTTTTATAGCAATCAGCCCCAGCATTTT
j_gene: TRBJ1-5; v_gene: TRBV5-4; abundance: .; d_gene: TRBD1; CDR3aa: CASSMTGDEPQHF; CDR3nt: TGTGCCAGCAGCATGACAGGGGATGAGCCCCAGCATTTT
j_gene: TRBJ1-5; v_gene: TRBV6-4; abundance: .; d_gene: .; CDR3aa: CASNKDRHQPQHF; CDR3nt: TGTGCCAGCAACAAGGACAGACATCAGCCCCAGCATTTT
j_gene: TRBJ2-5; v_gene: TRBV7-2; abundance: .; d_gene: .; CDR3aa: CASSLAPGFRETQYF; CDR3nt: TGTGCCAGCAGCTTAGCTCCGGGGTTCAGAGAGACCCAGTACTTC
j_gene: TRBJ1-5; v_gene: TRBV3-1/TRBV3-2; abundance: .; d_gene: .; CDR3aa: CASVQTLYSNQPQHF; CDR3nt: TGTGCCAGCGTACAGACACTGTATAGCAATCAGCCCCAGCATTTT
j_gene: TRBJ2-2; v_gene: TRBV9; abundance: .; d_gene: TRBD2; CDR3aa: CASSVAAGGPGGELFF; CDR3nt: TGTGCCAGCAGCGTAGCGGCGGGAGGGCCCGGCGGGGAGCTGTTTTTT
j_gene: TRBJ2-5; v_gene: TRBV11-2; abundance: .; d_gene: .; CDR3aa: CASSPGGRRGPRETQYF; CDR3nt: TGTGCCAGCAGCCCAGGGGGGAGGAGGGGCCCAAGGGAGACCCAGTACTTC
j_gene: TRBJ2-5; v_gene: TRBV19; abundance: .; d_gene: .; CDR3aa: CASSPDRQKETQYF; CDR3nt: TGTGCCAGTAGTCCTGATAGACAGAAAGAGACCCAGTACTTC
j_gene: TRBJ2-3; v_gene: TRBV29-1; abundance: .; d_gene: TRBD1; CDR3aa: CSVYGQVLTDTQYF; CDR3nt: TGCAGCGTCTACGGACAGGTCCTCACAGATACGCAGTATTTT
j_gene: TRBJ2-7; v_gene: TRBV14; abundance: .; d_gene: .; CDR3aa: CASSQLRDNSYEQYF; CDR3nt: TGTGCCAGCAGCCAGCTCCGGGACAACTCCTACGAGCAGTACTTC
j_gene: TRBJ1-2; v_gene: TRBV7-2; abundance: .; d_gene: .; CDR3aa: CASSLGQENYGYTF; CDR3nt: TGTGCCAGCAGCTTAGGACAGGAGAACTATGGCTACACCTTC
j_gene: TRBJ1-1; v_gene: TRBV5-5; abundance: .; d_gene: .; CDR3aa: CASSLWARQTLNTEAFF; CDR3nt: TGTGCCAGCAGCTTGTGGGCCAGACAGACCCTGAACACTGAAGCTTTCTTT